These 24 T cell receptor beta chains were sequenced from one sample in a study of blood T cell repertoires in COVID-19. Some clones are missing from TCRdb's copy, which holds only in-frame ones; the method was immunoSEQ multiplex PCR. The data hold roughly 360,000 clones, with approximately 87% observed a single time. The sequenced sample consisted of PBMCs or T cells enriched from blood (not recorded which). These receptors all come from a man aged 25 to 40 who had recovered from COVID-19.

The J gene is TRBJ1-2, the V gene TRBV7-2; TRBD1 agrees at 9 bases. Trimming removed 3 bases from V and 5 bases from J; junction bases left unmatched: 7. The CDR3 runs 15 residues. Germline-derived CDR1 and CDR2 are SGHTA and FQGNSA. In DNA, the CDR3 is TGTGCCAGCAGCTTCCCGGGACAGGGCCGGTATGGCTACACCTTC. It encodes CASSFPGQGRYGYTF.

The rearrangement uses TRBV25-1 and TRBJ1-6; possibly TRBD1 for D (6 bases). The CDR3 has 14 residues. In germline, CDR1 is MGHDK, CDR2 SYGVNS. Trimming removed 7 bases at V and 6 bases at J, with 13 bases between. CDR3 sequence (DNA): TGTGCCAGCAACCACCGGGACACTAATTCACCCCTCCACTTT. Translating it yields CASNHRDTNSPLHF.

CDR3 sequence reads: CASSVWTSGGNYNRNEQFF. CDR3 coding DNA: TGTGCCAGCAGTGTCTGGACTAGCGGGGGCAACTATAATCGCAATGAGCAGTTCTTC. The chain links TRBV2 to TRBJ2-1, with 13 bases lining up with TRBD2. CDR3 size: 19 residues. The V gene's germline CDR1 is SNHLY and CDR2 FYNNEI. The V gene end was trimmed by 4 bases and the J gene end by 6 bases; junction bases not matched to a gene: 15.

This clone occurred once. The rearrangement uses TRBV2 and TRBJ1-1; no reliable D call. Germline V gene data show CDR1 as SNHLY and CDR2 as FYNNEI. The CDR3 consists of 15 residues. Trimming removed 0 bases at V and 5 bases at J, with 13 bases between. The CDR3, as DNA: TGTGCCAGCAGTGAAGCAGCGGGGTTTGGGACTGAAGCTTTCTTT. Translating it yields CASSEAAGFGTEAFF.

The chain carries TRBV6-5 and TRBJ1-2; TRBD1 matches at 7 bases. J gave up 6 bases and V 6 bases, and 13 bases lay outside the gene matches. Germline V lookup: CDR1 MNHEY, CDR2 SVGAGI. This CDR3 is 15 amino acids long. The CDR3 region is CASRRAGGEGDGYTF. CDR3 sequence (DNA): TGTGCCAGCAGACGAGCAGGGGGAGAAGGCGATGGCTACACCTTC.

V is TRBV15 and J is TRBJ2-2; 9 nucleotides align to TRBD2. There are 15 residues in the CDR3. V lost 1 base and J lost 3; bases outside the gene matches: 0. Germline V gene sequence: CDR1 LNHNV, CDR2 YYDKDF (reference sequence). The CDR3 protein is CATSRGLADTGELFF. Here the CDR3 DNA reads TGTGCCACCAGCAGAGGACTAGCGGACACCGGGGAGCTGTTTTTT. The whole variable domain, filled in from reference TRBV15 and TRBJ2-2, reads DAMVIQNPRYQVTQFGKPVTLSCSQTLNHNVMYWYQQKSSQAPKLLFHYYDKDFNNEADTPDNFQSRRPNTSFCFLDIRSPGLGDTAMYLCATSRGLADTGELFFGEGSRLTVL.

The chain joins TRBV5-1 to TRBJ2-2, with 10 bases matching TRBD1. The J segment lost 6 bases and the V segment lost 2 bases, leaving 10 bases of the junction unmatched. The germline V gene has CDR1 SGHRS and CDR2 YFSETQ. This CDR3 contains 17 residues. The CDR3 region has the DNA TGCGCCAGCAGCTTCGATTCGGGACAGGGGCCCCCCGGGGAGCTGTTTTTT. It specifies CASSFDSGQGPPGELFF.

The V gene is TRBV6-5, the J gene TRBJ1-1; the D gene is possibly TRBD1 (6 bases). The CDR3 length is 13 residues. In germline, CDR1 is MNHEY, CDR2 SVGAGI. The V gene lost 2 bases and the J gene lost 6 bases, with 10 bases spanning the gap. This chain's CDR3 is CASSYRRGPEAFF. CDR3 DNA sequence: TGTGCCAGCAGTTACCGGCGGGGGCCTGAAGCTTTCTTT.

The chain carries TRBV18 and TRBJ2-3; TRBD2 aligns across 7 bases. The CDR3 spans 13 residues. Germline V CDR1 and CDR2: KGHSH, LQKENI. J gave up 6 bases and V 9 bases, and 9 bases lay outside the gene matches. Here the CDR3 DNA reads TGTGCCAGTACTAGCGCGGGCCCCGATACGCAGTATTTT. This encodes CASTSAGPDTQYF.

V is TRBV7-8 and J is TRBJ1-5; the match to TRBD1 covers 10 bases. The germline V gene has CDR1 SGHVS and CDR2 FQNEAQ. The CDR3 is 16 amino acids. Trimming cost V 5 bases and J 4 bases; bases outside gene matches: 8. The CDR3 DNA reads TGTGCCAGCAGCCTCGCGGGACAGGGGCTTAATCAGCCCCAGCATTTT. Encoded protein: CASSLAGQGLNQPQHF.

The chain has TRBV3-1 (or the pseudogene TRBV3-2) and TRBJ1-6; D gene ambiguous. Germline V CDR1 and CDR2: LGHDT, YNNKEL (reference sequence). The CDR3 extends over 16 amino acids. Trimming left V 6 bases short and J 6 bases short, with 18 bases between. The CDR3 DNA reads TGTGCCAGCAGTGACATTACGGCAGGAGGTAATTCACCCCTCCACTTT. Protein sequence: CASSDITAGGNSPLHF.

CDR3 bases: TGTGCCAGCACCTCAGGGGGGCCCGAAGCTTTCTTT. Its protein product is CASTSGGPEAFF. The chain employs TRBV11-2 and TRBJ1-1; 7 nucleotides agree with TRBD1. V was clipped by 7 bases and J by 8 bases; unmatched bases: 7. The germline V gene encodes CDR1 SGHAT and CDR2 FQNNGV. This CDR3 spans 12 amino acids. Full variable domain (missing parts from reference TRBV11-2 and TRBJ1-1): EAGVAQSPRYKIIEKRQSVAFWCNPISGHATLYWYQQILGQGPKLLIQFQNNGVVDDSQLPKDRFSAERLKGVDSTLKIQPAKLEDSAVYLCASTSGGPEAFFGQGTRLTVV.

The chain combines TRBV6-5 with TRBJ1-1, with 7 bases identical to TRBD1. CDR3 size: 13 residues. The germline CDR1 and CDR2 sequences are MNHEY and SVGAGI. With V trimmed by 5 bases and J by 4 bases, 4 bases remained unmatched. The CDR3 nucleotides read TGTGCCAGCAGTCCGACAGGGATCACTGAAGCTTTCTTT. It codes for CASSPTGITEAFF.

In its sample, this clone was seen once. V usage is TRBV27 and J usage is TRBJ1-5, with 9 nucleotides matching TRBD1. Trimming removed 8 bases from V and 4 bases from J; junction bases left unmatched: 3. The germline V gene encodes CDR1 MNHEY and CDR2 SMNVEV (reference sequence). This CDR3 has 13 amino acids. The CDR3 nucleotides are TGTGCCAGCCGGGACAGGGCAAATCAGCCCCAGCATTTT. Translating it yields CASRDRANQPQHF.

This clone came up once. The sample contains more than one DNA sequence encoding this CDR3. The chain has TRBV12-5 and TRBJ1-1; D is undetermined. Germline-derived CDR1 and CDR2 are LGHNT and FRNRAP. V was pared by 1 base and J by 1 base, with 4 bases between. This CDR3 is 13 amino acids long. The CDR3 sequence is CASGLEANTEAFF. Here the CDR3 DNA reads TGTGCTAGTGGTTTGGAAGCGAACACTGAAGCTTTCTTT.

This clone was seen only a few times. The chain couples TRBV18 to TRBJ1-2; D not certain. This CDR3 has 15 amino acids. Germline V CDR1 and CDR2: KGHSH, LQKENI. V lost 1 base and J 1 base, leaving 10 bases between the germline ends. CDR3 nucleotides: TGTGCCAGCTCACCACAAACAGAACTTAACTATGGCTACACCTTC. This translates into CASSPQTELNYGYTF.

The chain uses TRBV9 and TRBJ1-4; D is possibly TRBD1 (6 bases). Germline assignment: CDR1 SGDLS and CDR2 YYNGEE. This CDR3 is 15 amino acids long. V lost 3 bases to trimming and J lost 8 bases, with 17 bases between them. The CDR3 is CASSASTGSEEKLFF. CDR3 DNA sequence: TGTGCCAGCAGCGCCTCTACAGGGTCGGAGGAAAAACTGTTTTTT.

The genes are TRBV5-6 and TRBJ1-1; weak D call: TRBD1 (5 bases). This CDR3 contains 12 residues. Between the trimmed V and J ends, which lost 4 bases and 9 bases, there was a span of 13 bases. Germline assignment: CDR1 SGHDT and CDR2 YYEEEE. CDR3 DNA sequence: TGTGCCAGCAGCAAGTGGACAAGACAAGCTTTCTTT. Its protein product is CASSKWTRQAFF.

This chain joins TRBV7-8 and TRBJ1-1; D not certain. The CDR3 runs to 14 residues. CDR1 is SGHVS and CDR2 is FQNEAQ in the germline V gene. V was shortened by 5 bases and J by 4 bases, with 14 bases between the two germline ends. CDR3 amino acids: CASSPGSRGTEAFF. The CDR3 region has the DNA TGTGCCAGCAGCCCGGGGTCCCGTGGCACTGAAGCTTTCTTT.

The chain carries TRBV10-3 and TRBJ1-3; D gene ambiguous. CDR1 and CDR2 from the germline V gene are ENHRY and SYGVKD. This CDR3 spans 13 amino acids. V was trimmed by 7 bases and J by 0 bases, leaving 7 bases between them. The CDR3 sequence: CAINGGSGNTIYF. CDR3 in DNA: TGTGCCATCAATGGAGGCTCTGGAAACACCATATATTTT.

This chain links TRBV19 with TRBJ1-1; possibly TRBD1 for D (5 bases). This CDR3 spans 13 amino acids. CDR1 and CDR2 from the germline V gene are LNHDA and SQIVND (reference sequence). V gave up 6 bases and J gave up 9 bases, with 17 bases separating them. DNA for the CDR3: TGTGCCAGTAGCCCATTCCGCGGGGGAAAAGCTTTCTTT. Its translation is CASSPFRGGKAFF.

The chain carries TRBV2 and TRBJ2-5; TRBD1 matches 7 bases. The CDR3 spans 15 residues. Germline CDR1 is SNHLY and CDR2 is FYNNEI. Germline trimming cut 1 base from V and 5 bases from J; bases unmatched to any gene: 7. The chain's CDR3 is CASSEVTGAGETQYF. DNA of the CDR3: TGTGCCAGCAGTGAAGTCACAGGGGCCGGGGAGACCCAGTACTTC.

This sequence joins TRBV2 and TRBJ2-3, with 10 bases matching TRBD1. The CDR3 runs to 15 residues. Germline V gene data show CDR1 as SNHLY and CDR2 as FYNNEI. V lost 3 bases to trimming and J lost 6 bases; unmatched junction nucleotides: 6. CDR3 sequence (DNA): TGTGCCAGCAGTGATTGGGGGACAGGGGCTGATACGCAGTATTTT. Encoded protein: CASSDWGTGADTQYF.

The J gene is TRBJ2-5, the V gene TRBV4-1, with 12 bases that match TRBD2. Germline V gives CDR1 MGHRA, CDR2 YSYEKL. The J segment lost 5 bases and the V segment lost 2 bases, leaving 9 bases of the junction unmatched. The CDR3 totals 17 residues. The CDR3 spells CASSQMSSGGAGETQYF. The DNA of the CDR3 is TGCGCCAGCAGCCAAATGTCTAGCGGGGGGGCGGGTGAGACCCAGTACTTC.